This is a list of T cell receptor beta chains from one sample in a study of shared clonotypes between healthy human individuals. Sequenced by immunoSEQ multiplex PCR; TCRdb stores in-frame clones only, minus some. The profile covers about 1,500,000 clones, with over 95% appearing a single time and roughly 1.1% taken by the ten largest. The specimen sequenced was naive CD4+ T cells sorted from blood. These receptors all come from a man between 25 and 39 years old in good health. Each CDR3 is given with its conserved first and last residue. D genes are given only for firm matches. For some rows the clone size is stated as once, few or many, or as a class when expanded; others skip it.

d_call	clone_size	cdr3_length	v_call	j_call	cdr3_aa	cdr3_nt
NA	NA	13	TRBV19	TRBJ2-1	CASSIAPRNEQFF	TGTGCCAGTAGTATAGCCCCTAGAAATGAGCAGTTCTTC
NA	NA	11	TRBV20-1	TRBJ2-1	CSAREVPEQFF	TGCAGTGCTAGAGAAGTACCTGAGCAGTTCTTC
TRBD2	once	13	TRBV2	TRBJ2-5	CASSGRGQETQYF	TGTGCCAGCAGTGGGCGGGGGCAAGAGACCCAGTACTTC
NA	NA	15	TRBV29-1	TRBJ2-7	CSVIKSLTPSYEQYF	TGCAGCGTTATAAAGAGCCTCACTCCCTCCTACGAGCAGTACTTC
NA	NA	14	TRBV7-9	TRBJ2-7	CASSSPPRPYEQYF	TGTGCCAGCAGCTCCCCCCCCAGGCCCTACGAGCAGTACTTC
NA	once	13	TRBV28	TRBJ1-2	CASSSGGGYGYTF	TGTGCCAGCAGTTCCGGGGGGGGTTATGGCTACACCTTC
NA	NA	15	TRBV5-8	TRBJ2-1	CASSEGISSYNEQFF	TGTGCCAGCAGCGAAGGGATTTCCTCCTACAATGAGCAGTTCTTC
TRBD2	NA	17	TRBV4-3	TRBJ2-3	CASSRAGLAGGGDTQYF	TGCGCCAGCAGCCGCGCAGGACTAGCGGGAGGAGGAGATACGCAGTATTTT
TRBD2	once	16	TRBV7-2	TRBJ2-1	CASSLRSVAGDNEQFF	TGTGCCAGCAGCTTAAGGTCGGTAGCGGGAGACAATGAGCAGTTCTTC
NA	NA	14	TRBV9	TRBJ2-7	CASSVTGNLYEQYF	TGTGCCAGCAGCGTTACAGGGAATCTCTACGAGCAGTACTTC
NA	NA	18	TRBV5-4	TRBJ2-3	CASSSGGPRGRGVNTQYF	TGTGCCAGCAGCTCGGGTGGGCCACGTGGGAGGGGGGTAAATACGCAGTATTTT
TRBD1	once	13	TRBV7-9	TRBJ1-2	CASSQGGMDGYTF	TGTGCCAGCAGCCAGGGGGGAATGGATGGCTACACCTTC
NA	NA	12	TRBV29-1	TRBJ2-7	CSVKSTDYEQYF	TGCAGCGTCAAGTCTACAGACTACGAGCAGTACTTC
NA	NA	15	TRBV5-1	TRBJ1-5	CASSLDQGLGQPQHF	TGCGCCAGCAGCTTGGATCAGGGGCTGGGTCAGCCCCAGCATTTT
NA	NA	18	TRBV18	TRBJ2-1	CASSPPPSSRRSYNEQFF	TGTGCCAGCTCACCACCCCCCTCGTCGAGACGCTCCTACAATGAGCAGTTCTTC
TRBD2	NA	16	TRBV18	TRBJ2-1	CASSPTAGAAYNEQFF	TGTGCCAGCTCACCGACGGCGGGAGCGGCCTACAATGAGCAGTTCTTC